This T cell receptor (beta chain) derives from a study of blood T cell repertoires in COVID-19. Study information: Acute and convalescent COVID-19 samples came from the United States, Italy and Spain.

Germline-derived CDR1 and CDR2 are SGHNT and YYREEE (reference sequence). Germline trimming cut 0 bases from V and 4 bases from J; bases unmatched to any gene: 11. The length of the CDR3 is 17 residues. Sequencing was performed with immunoSEQ multiplex PCR; in TCRdb, only in-frame clones are kept and a portion is missing. The repertoire includes 200,000 to 250,000 clones, approximately 80% of them detected once, and around 1.8% sits in the top ten. Sequenced material: peripheral blood. This receptor was taken from an elderly woman with acute or convalescent COVID-19. This rearrangement joins TRBV5-4 to TRBJ2-3, with 7 nucleotides matching TRBD1. The CDR3 region has the DNA TGTGCCAGCAGCTTGGGGGCGGGCGGAACAGGGGCAGATACGCAGTATTTT. Encoded protein: CASSLGAGGTGADTQYF.